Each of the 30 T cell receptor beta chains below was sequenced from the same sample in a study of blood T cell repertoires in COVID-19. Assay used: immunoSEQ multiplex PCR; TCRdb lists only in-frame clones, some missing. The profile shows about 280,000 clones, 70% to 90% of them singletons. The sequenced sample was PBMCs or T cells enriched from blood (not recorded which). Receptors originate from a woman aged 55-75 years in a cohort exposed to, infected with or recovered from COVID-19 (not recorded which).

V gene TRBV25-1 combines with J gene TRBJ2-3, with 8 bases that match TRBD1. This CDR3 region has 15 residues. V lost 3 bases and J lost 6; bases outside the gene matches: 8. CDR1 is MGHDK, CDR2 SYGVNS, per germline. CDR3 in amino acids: CASSEDRVYGDTQYF. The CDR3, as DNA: TGTGCCAGCAGTGAGGACAGGGTTTACGGGGATACGCAGTATTTT.

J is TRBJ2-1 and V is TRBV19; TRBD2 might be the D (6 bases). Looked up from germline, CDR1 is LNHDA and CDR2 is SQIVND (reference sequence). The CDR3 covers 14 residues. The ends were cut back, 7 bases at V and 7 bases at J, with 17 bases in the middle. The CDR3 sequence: CASTDWGVRNEQFF. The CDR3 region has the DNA TGTGCCAGTACTGATTGGGGGGTTCGTAATGAGCAGTTCTTC.

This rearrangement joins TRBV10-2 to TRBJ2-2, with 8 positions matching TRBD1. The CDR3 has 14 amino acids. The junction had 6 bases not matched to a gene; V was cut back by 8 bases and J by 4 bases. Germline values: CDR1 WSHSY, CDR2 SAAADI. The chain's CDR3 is CASEDRGGTGELFF. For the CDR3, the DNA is TGCGCCAGCGAAGACAGGGGTGGCACCGGGGAGCTGTTTTTT.

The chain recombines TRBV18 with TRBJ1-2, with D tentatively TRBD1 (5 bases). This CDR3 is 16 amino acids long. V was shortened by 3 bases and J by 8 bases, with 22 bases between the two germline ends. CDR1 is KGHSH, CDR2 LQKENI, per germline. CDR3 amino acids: CASSPASTVRLEGYTF. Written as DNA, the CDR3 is TGTGCCAGCTCACCCGCTTCGACAGTCCGTCTAGAGGGCTACACCTTC.

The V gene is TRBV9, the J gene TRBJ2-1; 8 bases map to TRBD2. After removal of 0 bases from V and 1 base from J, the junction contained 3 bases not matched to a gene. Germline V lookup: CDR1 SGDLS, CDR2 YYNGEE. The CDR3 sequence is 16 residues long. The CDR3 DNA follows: TGTGCCAGCAGCGTAGAAGGGACTAGGTCCTACAATGAGCAGTTCTTC. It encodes CASSVEGTRSYNEQFF. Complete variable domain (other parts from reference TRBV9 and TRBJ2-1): DSGVTQTPKHLITATGQRVTLRCSPRSGDLSVYWYQQSLDQGLQFLIQYYNGEERAKGNILERFSAQQFPDLHSELNLSSLELGDSALYFCASSVEGTRSYNEQFFGPGTRLTVL.

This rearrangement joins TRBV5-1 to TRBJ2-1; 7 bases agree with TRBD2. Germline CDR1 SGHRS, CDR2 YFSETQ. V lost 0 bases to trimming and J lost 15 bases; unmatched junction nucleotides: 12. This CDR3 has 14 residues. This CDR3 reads CASSLVGLAVGAFF. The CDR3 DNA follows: TGCGCCAGCAGCTTGGTGGGGCTAGCGGTTGGGGCGTTCTTC. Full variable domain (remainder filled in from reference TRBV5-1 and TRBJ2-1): KAGVTQTPRYLIKTRGQQVTLSCSPISGHRSVSWYQQTPGQGLQFLFEYFSETQRNKGNFPGRFSGRQFSNSRSEMNVSTLELGDSALYLCASSLVGLAVGAFFGPGTRLTVL.

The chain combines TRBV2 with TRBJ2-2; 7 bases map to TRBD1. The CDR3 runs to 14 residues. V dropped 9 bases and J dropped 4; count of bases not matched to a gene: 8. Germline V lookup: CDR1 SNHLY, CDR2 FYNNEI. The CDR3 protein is CARSGTVGTGELFF. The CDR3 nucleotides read TGTGCCAGATCCGGGACAGTGGGCACCGGGGAGCTGTTTTTT.

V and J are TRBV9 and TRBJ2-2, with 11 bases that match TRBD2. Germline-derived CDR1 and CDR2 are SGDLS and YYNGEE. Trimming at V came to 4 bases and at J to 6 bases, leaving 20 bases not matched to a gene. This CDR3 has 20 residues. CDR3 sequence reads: CASSPRWGTSGLNIAGELFF. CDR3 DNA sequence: TGTGCCAGCAGCCCCCGTTGGGGGACTAGCGGTTTGAATATAGCCGGGGAGCTGTTTTTT.

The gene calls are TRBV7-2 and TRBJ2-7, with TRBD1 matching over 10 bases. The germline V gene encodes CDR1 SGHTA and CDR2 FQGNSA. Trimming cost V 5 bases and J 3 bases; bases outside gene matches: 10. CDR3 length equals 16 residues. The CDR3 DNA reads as TGTGCCAGCAGCGCGTACCTAGGACAGGGGGTCTACGAGCAGTACTTC. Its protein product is CASSAYLGQGVYEQYF. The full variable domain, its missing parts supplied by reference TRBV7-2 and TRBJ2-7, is GAGVSQSPSNKVTEKGKDVELRCDPISGHTALYWYRQSLGQGLEFLIYFQGNSAPDKSGLPSDRFSAERTGGSVSTLTIQRTQQEDSAVYLCASSAYLGQGVYEQYFGPGTRLTVT.

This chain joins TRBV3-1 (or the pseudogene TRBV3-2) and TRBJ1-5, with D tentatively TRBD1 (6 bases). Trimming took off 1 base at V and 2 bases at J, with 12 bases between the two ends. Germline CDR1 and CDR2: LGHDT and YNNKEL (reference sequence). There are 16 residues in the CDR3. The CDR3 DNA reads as TGTGCCAGCAGCCAAGCGGGGGGCCTTGGCAATCAGCCCCAGCATTTT. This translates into CASSQAGGLGNQPQHF.

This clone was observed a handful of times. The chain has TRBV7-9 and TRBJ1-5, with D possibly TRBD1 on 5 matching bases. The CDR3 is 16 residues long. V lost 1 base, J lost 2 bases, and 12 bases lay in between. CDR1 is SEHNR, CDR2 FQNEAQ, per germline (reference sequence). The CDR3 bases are TGTGCCAGCAGCTTAGGTGGCAGGGATGGCAATCAGCCCCAGCATTTT. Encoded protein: CASSLGGRDGNQPQHF.

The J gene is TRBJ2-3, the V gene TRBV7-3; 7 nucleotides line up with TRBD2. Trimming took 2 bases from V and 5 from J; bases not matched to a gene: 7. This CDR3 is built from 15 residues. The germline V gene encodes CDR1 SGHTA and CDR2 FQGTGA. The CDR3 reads CASSLPGGRVDTQYF. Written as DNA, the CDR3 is TGTGCCAGCAGCTTACCTGGCGGGAGAGTAGATACGCAGTATTTT.

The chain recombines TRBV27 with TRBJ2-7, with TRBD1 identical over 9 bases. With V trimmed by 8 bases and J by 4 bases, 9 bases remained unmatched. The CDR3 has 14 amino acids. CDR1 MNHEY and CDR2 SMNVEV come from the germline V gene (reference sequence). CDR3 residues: CASARDREGYEQYF. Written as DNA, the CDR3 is TGTGCCAGCGCGAGGGACAGGGAAGGGTACGAGCAGTACTTC.

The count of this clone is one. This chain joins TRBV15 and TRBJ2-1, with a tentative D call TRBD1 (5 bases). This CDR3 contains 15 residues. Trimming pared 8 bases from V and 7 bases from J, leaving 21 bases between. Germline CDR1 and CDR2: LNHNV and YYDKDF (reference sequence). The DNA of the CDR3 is TGTGCCACCCAATCCAGGGAATTAGGGTTAAATGAGCAGTTCTTC. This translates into CATQSRELGLNEQFF.

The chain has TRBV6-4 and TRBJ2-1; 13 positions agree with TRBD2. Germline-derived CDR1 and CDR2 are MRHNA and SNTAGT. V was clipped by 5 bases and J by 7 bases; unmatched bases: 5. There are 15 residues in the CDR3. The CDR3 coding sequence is TGTGCCAGCAGTATAGGGACTAGCGGGAATAATGAGCAGTTCTTC. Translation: CASSIGTSGNNEQFF.

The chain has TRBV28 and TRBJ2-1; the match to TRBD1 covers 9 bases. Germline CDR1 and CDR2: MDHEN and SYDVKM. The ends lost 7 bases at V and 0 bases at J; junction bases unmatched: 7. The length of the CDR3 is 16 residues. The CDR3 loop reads CASKQGAWSSYNEQFF. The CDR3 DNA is TGTGCCAGCAAACAGGGGGCCTGGAGCTCCTACAATGAGCAGTTCTTC.

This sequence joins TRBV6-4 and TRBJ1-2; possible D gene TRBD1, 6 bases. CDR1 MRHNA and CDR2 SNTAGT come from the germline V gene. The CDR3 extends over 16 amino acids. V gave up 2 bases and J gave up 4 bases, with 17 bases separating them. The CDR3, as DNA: TGTGCCAGCAGTGACCCCAAGGGGGATCGCGGCTATGGCTACACCTTC. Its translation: CASSDPKGDRGYGYTF.

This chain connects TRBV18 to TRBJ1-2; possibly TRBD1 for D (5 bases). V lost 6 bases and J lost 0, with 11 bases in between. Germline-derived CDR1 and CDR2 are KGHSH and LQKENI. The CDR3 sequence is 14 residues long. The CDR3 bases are TGTGCCAGCTCCGACAGCGAAGCTAACTATGGCTACACCTTC. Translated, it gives CASSDSEANYGYTF.

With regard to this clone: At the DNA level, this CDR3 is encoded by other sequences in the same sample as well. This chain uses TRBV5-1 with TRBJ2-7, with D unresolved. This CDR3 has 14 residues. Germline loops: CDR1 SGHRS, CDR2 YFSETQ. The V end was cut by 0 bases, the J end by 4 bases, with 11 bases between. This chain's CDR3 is CASSLDGSSYEQYF. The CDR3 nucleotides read TGCGCCAGCAGCTTGGACGGGTCCAGTTACGAGCAGTACTTC.

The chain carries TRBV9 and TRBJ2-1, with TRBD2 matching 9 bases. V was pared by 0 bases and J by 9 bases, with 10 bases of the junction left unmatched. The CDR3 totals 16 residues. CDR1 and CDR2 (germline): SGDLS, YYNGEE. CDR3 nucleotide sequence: TGTGCCAGCAGCGTAGCCCTACTAGCGGGCAAGGGTGAGCAGTTCTTC. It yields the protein CASSVALLAGKGEQFF.

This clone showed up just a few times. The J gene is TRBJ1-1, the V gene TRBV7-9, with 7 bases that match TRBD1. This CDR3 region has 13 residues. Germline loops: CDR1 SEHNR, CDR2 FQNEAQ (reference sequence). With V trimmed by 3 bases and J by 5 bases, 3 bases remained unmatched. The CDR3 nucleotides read TGTGCCAGCAGCTTTGAGGGACAGACTGAAGCTTTCTTT. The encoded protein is CASSFEGQTEAFF.

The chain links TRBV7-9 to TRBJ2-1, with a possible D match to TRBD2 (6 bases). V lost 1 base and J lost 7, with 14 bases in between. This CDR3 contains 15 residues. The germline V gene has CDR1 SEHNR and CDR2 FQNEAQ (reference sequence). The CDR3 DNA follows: TGTGCCAGCAGCTTAGTTTCCGGGAGTTTAAATGAGCAGTTCTTC. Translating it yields CASSLVSGSLNEQFF. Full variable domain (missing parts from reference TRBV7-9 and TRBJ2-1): DTGVSQNPRHKITKRGQNVTFRCDPISEHNRLYWYRQTLGQGPEFLTYFQNEAQLEKSRLLSDRFSAERPKGSFSTLEIQRTEQGDSAMYLCASSLVSGSLNEQFFGPGTRLTVL.

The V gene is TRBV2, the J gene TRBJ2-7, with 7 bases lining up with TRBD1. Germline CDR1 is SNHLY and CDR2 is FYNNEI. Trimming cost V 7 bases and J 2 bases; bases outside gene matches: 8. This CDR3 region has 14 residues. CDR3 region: CASTPETGTYEQYF. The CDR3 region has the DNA TGTGCCAGCACCCCAGAGACAGGGACCTACGAGCAGTACTTC.

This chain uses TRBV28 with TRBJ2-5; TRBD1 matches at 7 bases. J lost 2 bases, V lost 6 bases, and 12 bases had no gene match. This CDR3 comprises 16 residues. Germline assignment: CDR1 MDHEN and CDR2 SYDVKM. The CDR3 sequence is CASSAPGQPLQETQYF. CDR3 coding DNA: TGTGCCAGCAGCGCCCCGGGACAGCCACTACAAGAGACCCAGTACTTC.

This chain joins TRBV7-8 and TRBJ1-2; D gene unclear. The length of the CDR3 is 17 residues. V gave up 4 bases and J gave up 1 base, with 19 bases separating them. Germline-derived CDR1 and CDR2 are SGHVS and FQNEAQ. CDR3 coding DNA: TGTGCCAGCAGCTCCTCCCTCACGGGTGGACTTAACTATGGCTACACCTTC. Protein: CASSSSLTGGLNYGYTF.

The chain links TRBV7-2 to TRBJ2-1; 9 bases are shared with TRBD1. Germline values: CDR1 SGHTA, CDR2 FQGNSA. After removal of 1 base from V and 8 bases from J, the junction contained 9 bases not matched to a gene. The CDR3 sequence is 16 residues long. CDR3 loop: CASSLGRDRVIDEQFF. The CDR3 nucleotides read TGTGCCAGCAGCTTAGGCCGGGACAGGGTTATCGATGAGCAGTTCTTC.

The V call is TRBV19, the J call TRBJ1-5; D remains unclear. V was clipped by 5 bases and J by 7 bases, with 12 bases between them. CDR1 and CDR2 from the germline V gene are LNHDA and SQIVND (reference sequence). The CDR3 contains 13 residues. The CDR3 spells CASSAGLVQPQHF. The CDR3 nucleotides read TGTGCCAGTAGTGCCGGACTGGTCCAGCCCCAGCATTTT.

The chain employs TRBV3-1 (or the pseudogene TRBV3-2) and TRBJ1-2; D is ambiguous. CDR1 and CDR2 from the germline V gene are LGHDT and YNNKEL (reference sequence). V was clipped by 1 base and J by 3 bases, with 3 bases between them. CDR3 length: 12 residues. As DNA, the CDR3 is TGTGCCAGCAGCCAAGCAGACTATGGCTACACCTTC. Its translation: CASSQADYGYTF.

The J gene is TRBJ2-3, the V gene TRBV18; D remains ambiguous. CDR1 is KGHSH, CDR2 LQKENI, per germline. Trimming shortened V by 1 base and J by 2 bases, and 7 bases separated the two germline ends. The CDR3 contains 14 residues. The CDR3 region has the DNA TGTGCCAGCTCACCACGGCGGCACACAGATACGCAGTATTTT. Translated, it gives CASSPRRHTDTQYF.

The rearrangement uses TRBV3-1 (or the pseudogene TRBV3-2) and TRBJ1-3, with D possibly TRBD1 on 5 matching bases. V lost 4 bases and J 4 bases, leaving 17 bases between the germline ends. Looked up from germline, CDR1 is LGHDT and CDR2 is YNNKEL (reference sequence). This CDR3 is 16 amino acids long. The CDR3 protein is CASSPGGGNRGNTIYF. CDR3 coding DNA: TGTGCCAGCAGCCCAGGCGGGGGGAATAGGGGAAACACCATATATTTT.